This passage covers 7 T cell receptor beta chains from one sample sequenced in a study of T cell responses to AZD1222 COVID-19 vaccine. TCRdb's copy holds only in-frame clones and misses some; the assay was immunoSEQ multiplex PCR. The sample consists of roughly 80,000 clones, roughly nine tenths of them appearing once. Specimen: peripheral blood, collected 28 days after the second AZD1222 dose. The receptors were sampled from an adult who received the AZD1222 COVID-19 vaccine.

This sequence joins TRBV5-1 and TRBJ2-2; D possibly uses TRBD1 or TRBD2 (6 bases each). Germline V gene data show CDR1 as SGHRS and CDR2 as YFSETQ. The V end lost 4 bases, the J end lost 3 bases, and 22 bases lay between the germline ends. CDR3 length: 18 residues. The CDR3 region has the DNA TGCGCCAGCAGCCCGTGGCGTGGGGGGCGCTCGTACACCGGGGAGCTGTTTTTT. Its translation: CASSPWRGGRSYTGELFF.

The V call is TRBV27, the J call TRBJ2-7; 7 bases agree with TRBD1. The V and J ends lost 5 bases and 3 bases, in that order; junction bases with no gene match: 7. The CDR3 is 14 amino acids. The germline CDR1 and CDR2 sequences are MNHEY and SMNVEV (reference sequence). Here the CDR3 reads CASSLRDSNYEQYF. DNA for the CDR3: TGTGCCAGCAGTCTTCGGGACAGCAACTACGAGCAGTACTTC.

The chain carries TRBV12-3 or TRBV12-4 and TRBJ1-1, with unresolved D. Trimming shortened V by 2 bases and J by 6 bases, and 10 bases separated the two germline ends. CDR3 length: 13 residues. This CDR3 is CASSLWGTAEAFF. The CDR3 nucleotides read TGTGCCAGCAGTTTATGGGGTACCGCTGAAGCTTTCTTT.

The table lists this clone with a count of one. J is TRBJ2-7 and V is TRBV7-8, with unresolved D. Germline V gives CDR1 SGHVS, CDR2 FQNEAQ. Trimming stripped 3 bases from V and 4 bases from J, with 10 bases between. CDR3 length: 13 amino acids. The CDR3 sequence is CASSFSAMYEQYF. The CDR3 nucleotides are TGTGCCAGCAGCTTCTCCGCTATGTACGAGCAGTACTTC.

This clone occurred once. The chain combines TRBV20-1 with TRBJ2-7, with 8 bases matching TRBD1. Trimming removed 3 bases from V and 2 bases from J; junction bases left unmatched: 6. The CDR3 sequence is 14 residues long. The germline V gene has CDR1 DFQATT and CDR2 SNEGSKA (reference sequence). The CDR3 nucleotides read TGCAGTGCTAGTCTTCAGGGGGCCGCCTACGAGCAGTACTTC. This translates into CSASLQGAAYEQYF.

This clone was picked up one time. V usage is TRBV7-2 and J usage is TRBJ2-3; a weak D match, TRBD1 (5 bases). The CDR3 length is 16 residues. CDR1 and CDR2 from the germline V gene are SGHTA and FQGNSA. Trimming cost V 5 bases and J 0 bases, with 15 bases left between them. The CDR3 loop is CASSPRTRISTDTQYF. CDR3 DNA: TGTGCCAGCAGCCCGAGGACACGAATAAGCACAGATACGCAGTATTTT. Full variable domain (outside the CDR3, taken from reference TRBV7-2 and TRBJ2-3): GAGVSQSPSNKVTEKGKDVELRCDPISGHTALYWYRQSLGQGLEFLIYFQGNSAPDKSGLPSDRFSAERTGGSVSTLTIQRTQQEDSAVYLCASSPRTRISTDTQYFGPGTRLTVL.

The V gene is TRBV19, the J gene TRBJ1-2, with TRBD1 matching over 8 bases. The CDR3 has 14 amino acids. From germline, CDR1 is LNHDA and CDR2 SQIVND (reference sequence). V lost 5 bases, J lost 3 bases, and 5 bases stayed unmatched. CDR3 in amino acids: CASSPGQGHYGYTF. CDR3 coding DNA: TGTGCCAGTAGTCCCGGACAGGGCCACTATGGCTACACCTTC.